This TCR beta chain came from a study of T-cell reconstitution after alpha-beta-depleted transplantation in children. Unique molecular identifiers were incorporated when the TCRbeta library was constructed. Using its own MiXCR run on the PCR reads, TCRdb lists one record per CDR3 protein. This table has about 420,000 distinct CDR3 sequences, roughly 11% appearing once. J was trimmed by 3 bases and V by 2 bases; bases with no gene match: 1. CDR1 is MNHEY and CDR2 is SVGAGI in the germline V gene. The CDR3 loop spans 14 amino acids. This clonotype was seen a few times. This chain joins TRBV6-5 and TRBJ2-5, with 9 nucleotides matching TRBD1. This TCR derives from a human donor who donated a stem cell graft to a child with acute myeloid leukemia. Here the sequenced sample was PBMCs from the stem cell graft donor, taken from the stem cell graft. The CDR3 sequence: CASSYGDREETQYF. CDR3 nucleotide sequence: TGTGCCAGCAGTTACGGGGACAGGGAAGAGACCCAGTACTTC.